The 12 T cell receptor beta chains given below trace back to one sample, sequenced in a study of blood T cell repertoires in COVID-19. TCRdb's table, derived via immunoSEQ multiplex PCR, lists solely in-frame clones and lacks some. The repertoire consists of a few hundred thousand clones, with around 87% occurring once and the leading ten covering around 2.5%. The sequenced material came from peripheral blood. The origin of the receptors is a woman aged 45-60 years with acute or convalescent COVID-19.

This chain joins TRBV12-5 and TRBJ1-4; TRBD1 matches at 7 bases. The CDR3 runs 15 residues. With V trimmed by 4 bases and J by 9 bases, 11 bases remained unmatched. Germline values: CDR1 LGHNT, CDR2 FRNRAP. CDR3 residues: CASGSDPGGPKKLFF. The CDR3 DNA reads TGTGCTAGTGGTTCGGATCCAGGGGGACCAAAAAAACTGTTTTTT.

This clone appeared a single time. The V gene is TRBV7-9, the J gene TRBJ1-4, with D possibly TRBD1 on 5 matching bases. The V and J ends lost 5 bases and 6 bases respectively, with 7 bases between them. The CDR3 is made up of 12 amino acids. Germline CDR1 SEHNR, CDR2 FQNEAQ (reference sequence). The CDR3 loop is CASSRQYEKLFF. CDR3 coding DNA: TGTGCCAGCAGCCGACAGTATGAAAAACTGTTTTTT. Full variable domain (remainder filled in from reference TRBV7-9 and TRBJ1-4): DTGVSQNPRHKITKRGQNVTFRCDPISEHNRLYWYRQTLGQGPEFLTYFQNEAQLEKSRLLSDRFSAERPKGSFSTLEIQRTEQGDSAMYLCASSRQYEKLFFGSGTQLSVL.

This chain's CDR3 is CATSDLSWTGDTDTQYF. As DNA, the CDR3 is TGTGCCACCAGTGATTTATCTTGGACAGGGGACACAGATACGCAGTATTTT. The V call is TRBV24-1, the J call TRBJ2-3; 9 nucleotides line up with TRBD1. The CDR3 contains 17 residues. Germline V gene sequence: CDR1 KGHDR, CDR2 SFDVKD. Trimming removed 1 base from V and 2 bases from J; junction bases left unmatched: 6.

The chain couples TRBV18 to TRBJ2-1, with TRBD1 matching 10 bases. From germline, CDR1 is KGHSH and CDR2 LQKENI. CDR3 length: 17 amino acids. Trimming removed 5 bases from V and 8 bases from J; junction bases left unmatched: 15. CDR3 in amino acids: CASSAQFRRQGADEQFF. The CDR3, as DNA: TGTGCCAGCTCAGCCCAATTCCGTAGACAGGGGGCGGATGAGCAGTTCTTC.

The rearrangement uses TRBV7-8 and TRBJ1-4; D not certain. V shed 2 bases and J shed 4 bases, with 5 bases lying between them. The CDR3 runs to 13 residues. Germline lookup yields CDR1 SGHVS and CDR2 FQNEAQ. CDR3 DNA sequence: TGTGCCAGCAGCTTATTCGGTAATGAAAAACTGTTTTTT. Protein sequence: CASSLFGNEKLFF. Full variable domain (remainder filled in from reference TRBV7-8 and TRBJ1-4): GAGVSQSPRYKVAKRGQDVALRCDPISGHVSLFWYQQALGQGPEFLTYFQNEAQLDKSGLPSDRFFAERPEGSVSTLKIQRTQQEDSAVYLCASSLFGNEKLFFGSGTQLSVL.

The rearrangement joins TRBV27 to TRBJ2-3; TRBD2 is a possible D gene (5 bases). Germline-derived CDR1 and CDR2 are MNHEY and SMNVEV (reference sequence). V lost 4 bases and J lost 3, with 14 bases in between. CDR3 size: 15 residues. The DNA for the CDR3 is TGTGCCAGCAGTTACCGAGGGATTAATACAGATACGCAGTATTTT. Its protein product is CASSYRGINTDTQYF.

This chain links TRBV10-3 with TRBJ2-7; tentatively, D is TRBD1 (5 bases). The CDR3 covers 14 residues. Germline V gene data show CDR1 as ENHRY and CDR2 as SYGVKD. V shed 8 bases and J shed 4 bases, with 18 bases lying between them. The CDR3 reads CAIVGGTGSYEQYF. Here the CDR3 DNA reads TGTGCCATCGTAGGTGGAACAGGCTCGTACGAGCAGTACTTC.

A single count supports this clone. The gene calls are TRBV6-5 and TRBJ2-5; 7 bases match TRBD1. The V and J ends lost 2 bases and 3 bases, in that order; junction bases with no gene match: 9. The CDR3 is made up of 16 amino acids. Germline-derived CDR1 and CDR2 are MNHEY and SVGAGI. Written as DNA, the CDR3 is TGTGCCAGCAGTTACACCAGGGACAGACGGGAAGAGACCCAGTACTTC. Encoded protein: CASSYTRDRREETQYF.

This chain joins TRBV5-5 and TRBJ2-2; 9 bases align to TRBD1. The CDR3 contains 15 residues. V shed 5 bases and J 6 bases; nucleotides not matched to a gene: 8. Germline CDR1 and CDR2: SGHKS and YYEKEE (reference sequence). CDR3 in amino acids: CASRSQGQGSGELFF. DNA of the CDR3: TGTGCCAGCAGGTCGCAGGGACAGGGTTCCGGGGAGCTGTTTTTT.

This clone was recorded once. The CDR3 region is CASSTLQGLRQPQHF. The CDR3 DNA follows: TGTGCCAGCAGCACCCTACAGGGGCTGCGACAGCCCCAGCATTTT. The chain is built from TRBV21-1 and TRBJ1-5; the listed D gene, TRBD1, was not tested against the DNA. TRBV21-1 is designated a pseudogene. The CDR3 runs to 15 residues.

The genes are TRBV28 and TRBJ2-1; a possible D gene is TRBD2 (5 bases). Deletions cut 10 bases from V and 0 bases from J, with 13 bases between. The CDR3 consists of 14 residues. In germline, CDR1 is MDHEN, CDR2 SYDVKM. As DNA, the CDR3 is TGTGCCACCGAGAGCGGATACTCCTACAATGAGCAGTTCTTC. Translating gives CATESGYSYNEQFF.

This chain connects TRBV5-1 to TRBJ2-1; D is perhaps TRBD2 (6 bases). Germline assignment: CDR1 SGHRS and CDR2 YFSETQ. With 0 bases removed from V and 8 bases from J, the gap between germline ends came to 15 bases. The CDR3 sequence is 15 residues long. The CDR3 here is CASSLAGGSGDEQFF. CDR3 coding DNA: TGCGCCAGCAGCTTGGCTGGGGGGAGTGGCGATGAGCAGTTCTTC.